One and the same sample provided the 9 T cell receptor beta chains below, sequenced in a study of T cells after yellow fever vaccination. TCRdb re-derived calls from the 5' RACE reads in MiXCR, one entry per CDR3 protein. The sample shows approximately 300,000 distinct CDR3 sequences, 8% to 10% of them seen only once. Sequenced here: PBMCs, sampled on the day of the first yellow fever vaccination. The receptors originated from a man aged 18 to 29 who received the YFV17D yellow fever vaccine.

The chain uses TRBV12-3 or TRBV12-4 and TRBJ2-3; TRBD1 matches 11 bases. The junction had 13 bases not matched to a gene; V was cut back by 7 bases and J by 10 bases. The CDR3 runs to 15 residues. CDR3 DNA sequence: TGTGCCAGCAACTTTGGGACAGGGGGAAGCGGAGCGCAGTATTTT. The encoded protein is CASNFGTGGSGAQYF.

The chain combines TRBV7-2 with TRBJ2-1; 7 bases fit TRBD2. Germline CDR1 reads SGHTA; CDR2 reads FQGNSA. CDR3 length: 17 residues. The junction had 6 bases not matched to a gene; V was cut back by 1 base and J by 0 bases. The CDR3 DNA follows: TGTGCCAGCAGCTTAGTTACTAGCGTAAGCTCCTACAATGAGCAGTTCTTC. Translating gives CASSLVTSVSSYNEQFF.

This clonotype has just a few counts. An end of the junction differs from the germline gene, which may be a read error. V usage is TRBV20-1 and J usage is TRBJ2-5; TRBD2 matches at 8 bases. The CDR3 covers 13 residues. Germline lookup yields CDR1 DFQATT and CDR2 SNEGSKA (reference sequence). CDR3 sequence (DNA): TGCAGTGCCAGAGCGGGAGTGCGGGAGACCCAGTACTTC. It translates to CSARAGVRETQYF.

This clonotype has only a few counts. This chain connects TRBV11-2 to TRBJ1-2; the D gene is possibly TRBD1 (6 bases). This CDR3 has 15 amino acids. CDR1 and CDR2 from the germline V gene are SGHAT and FQNNGV. Trimming removed 7 bases at V and 4 bases at J, with 19 bases between. The CDR3 DNA reads as TGTGCCAGCACCTATGCGGGGGGCGCCGGCTATGGCTACACCTTC. This codes for CASTYAGGAGYGYTF.

J is TRBJ2-1 and V is TRBV12-3 or TRBV12-4; D possibly corresponds to TRBD2 (6 bases). Trimming pared 4 bases from V and 6 bases from J, leaving 13 bases between. This CDR3 has 14 amino acids. The CDR3 sequence is CASSYGAGTNEQFF. The CDR3 DNA sequence: TGTGCCAGCAGTTACGGGGCGGGGACCAATGAGCAGTTCTTC.

V is TRBV20-1 and J is TRBJ2-6, with D perhaps given as TRBD1 or TRBD2 (5 bases each). The CDR3 length is 14 residues. Germline V lookup: CDR1 DFQATT, CDR2 SNEGSKA (reference sequence). The V and J ends lost 2 bases and 4 bases respectively, with 9 bases between them. The CDR3 loop is CSARSGTGANVLTF. The DNA of the CDR3 is TGCAGTGCTAGATCGGGGACCGGGGCCAACGTCCTGACTTTC.

The CDR3 loop is CASSAGYSNQPQHF. The CDR3 DNA reads TGTGCCAGCAGTGCAGGTTATAGCAATCAGCCCCAGCATTTT. The chain couples TRBV11-2 to TRBJ1-5; D is unclear. V lost 6 bases, J lost 0 bases, and 9 bases lay in between. CDR3 length equals 14 residues. The germline V gene has CDR1 SGHAT and CDR2 FQNNGV.

The chain uses TRBV7-2 and TRBJ1-5; tentative D call: TRBD1 (5 bases). CDR3 length equals 13 residues. Germline V gene lookup returns CDR1 SGHTA and CDR2 FQGNSA. Trimming pared 5 bases from V and 9 bases from J, leaving 14 bases between. The CDR3 is CASSGTGIWPQHF. CDR3 nucleotide sequence: TGTGCCAGCAGCGGGACGGGAATTTGGCCCCAGCATTTT.

This clonotype was picked up a small number of times. The J gene is TRBJ1-2, the V gene TRBV3-1; maybe TRBD1 (5 bases). The ends were cut back, 0 bases at V and 7 bases at J, with 12 bases in the middle. The CDR3 runs 14 residues. Germline lookup yields CDR1 LGHDT and CDR2 YNNKEL (reference sequence). CDR3: CASSQDLGGRGYTF. As DNA, the CDR3 is TGTGCCAGCAGCCAAGATCTGGGGGGACGTGGCTACACCTTC.